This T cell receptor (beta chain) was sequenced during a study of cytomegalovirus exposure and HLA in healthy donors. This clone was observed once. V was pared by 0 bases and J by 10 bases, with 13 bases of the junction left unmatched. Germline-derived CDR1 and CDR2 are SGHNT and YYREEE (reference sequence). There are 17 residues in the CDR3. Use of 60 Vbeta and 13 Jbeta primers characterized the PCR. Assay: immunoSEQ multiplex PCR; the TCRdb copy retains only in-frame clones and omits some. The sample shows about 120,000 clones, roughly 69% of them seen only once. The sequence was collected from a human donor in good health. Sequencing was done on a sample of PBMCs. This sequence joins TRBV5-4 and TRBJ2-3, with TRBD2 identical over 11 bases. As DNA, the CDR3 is TGTGCCAGCAGCTTGGGCCTTAGCGGGGGGGGGCTTATGGCGCAGTATTTT. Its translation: CASSLGLSGGGLMAQYF.